What follows are 15 T cell receptor beta chains derived from one specimen sequenced in a study of shared clonotypes between healthy human individuals. Some clones are missing from TCRdb's copy, which holds only in-frame ones; the method was immunoSEQ multiplex PCR. The sample contains 190,000 or so clones, about 66% of which appear only once. The sample consisted of memory CD4+ T cells sorted from blood. Subset indicated: CD45RA-negative fraction. These receptors were collected from a man aged 25 to 45 in good health.

The table lists this clone with a few counts. The chain has TRBV18 and TRBJ2-5; 8 bases fit TRBD2. From germline, CDR1 is KGHSH and CDR2 LQKENI. The CDR3 is made up of 15 amino acids. The trim removed 6 bases at V and 1 base at J, leaving 7 bases unmatched. The CDR3 DNA reads as TGTGCCAGCTCTCCCCGCGGGAGGCCCCAAGAGACCCAGTACTTC. Translated: CASSPRGRPQETQYF.

V gene TRBV29-1 combines with J gene TRBJ2-5, with TRBD2 identical over 7 bases. The CDR3 has 14 amino acids. J was trimmed by 10 bases and V by 4 bases; bases with no gene match: 15. Per germline, CDR1 SQVTM and CDR2 ANQGSEA. Here the CDR3 reads CSVVALAALGGQYF. CDR3 bases: TGCAGCGTTGTAGCCCTAGCGGCCCTTGGGGGCCAGTACTTC.

V usage is TRBV5-5 and J usage is TRBJ2-3; 7 bases agree with TRBD1. The J segment lost 4 bases and the V segment lost 2 bases, leaving 4 bases of the junction unmatched. In germline, CDR1 is SGHKS, CDR2 YYEKEE (reference sequence). The CDR3 extends over 14 amino acids. The chain's CDR3 is CASSFQQGSDTQYF. DNA of the CDR3: TGTGCCAGCAGCTTCCAACAGGGGTCAGATACGCAGTATTTT.

J is TRBJ2-7 and V is TRBV2; D is uncertain. The CDR3 covers 15 residues. Trimming stripped 5 bases from V and 1 base from J, with 15 bases between. CDR1 SNHLY and CDR2 FYNNEI come from the germline V gene. The CDR3 DNA follows: TGTGCCAGCAGTCTCGAGCATTCCCTTTCCTACGAGCAGTACTTC. Its protein is CASSLEHSLSYEQYF. Full variable domain (outside the CDR3, taken from reference TRBV2 and TRBJ2-7): EPEVTQTPSHQVTQMGQEVILRCVPISNHLYFYWYRQILGQKVEFLVSFYNNEISEKSEIFDDQFSVERPDGSNFTLKIRSTKLEDSAMYFCASSLEHSLSYEQYFGPGTRLTVT.

This clone was seen a handful of times. This sequence joins TRBV29-1 and TRBJ1-2; no firm D call. The V gene's germline CDR1 is SQVTM and CDR2 ANQGSEA. CDR3 length: 12 residues. Trimming removed 4 bases at V and 6 bases at J, with 12 bases between. CDR3 bases: TGCAGCGTTGTTGGGGTGGTGGATGGCTACACCTTC. Encoded protein: CSVVGVVDGYTF.

The chain uses TRBV7-9 and TRBJ2-2; 8 bases align to TRBD2. CDR3 size: 15 residues. The junction had 5 bases not matched to a gene; V was cut back by 4 bases and J by 4 bases. Germline V gene data show CDR1 as SEHNR and CDR2 as FQNEAQ (reference sequence). As DNA, the CDR3 is TGTGCCAGCAGCTGCGGGAGGCTAGGCACCGGGGAGCTGTTTTTT. It codes for CASSCGRLGTGELFF.

The CDR3 loop is CAIMRQSLADNEQFF. For the CDR3, the DNA is TGTGCCATCATGCGACAGTCCCTAGCGGACAATGAGCAGTTCTTC. The chain carries TRBV10-3 and TRBJ2-1; 7 nucleotides match TRBD2. V shed 7 bases and J 5 bases; nucleotides not matched to a gene: 11. Germline CDR1 and CDR2: ENHRY and SYGVKD. The CDR3 loop spans 15 amino acids.

This chain uses TRBV7-6 with TRBJ2-1; 10 bases map to TRBD2. The CDR3 extends over 15 amino acids. The germline V gene encodes CDR1 SGHVS and CDR2 FNYEAQ. The ends lost 4 bases at V and 9 bases at J; junction bases unmatched: 9. CDR3 nucleotide sequence: TGTGCCAGCAGCTACGGACTAGCGGAGGGGGGTGAGCAGTTCTTC. Translation: CASSYGLAEGGEQFF.

V usage is TRBV11-2 and J usage is TRBJ2-7, with D unclear. Germline V gene lookup returns CDR1 SGHAT and CDR2 FQNNGV. The CDR3 is made up of 13 amino acids. V was cut by 3 bases and J by 12 bases, with 18 bases left in between. CDR3 DNA: TGTGCCAGCAGCTTGGCACACACCTATACTCTGTACTTC. This translates into CASSLAHTYTLYF.

V gene TRBV9 combines with J gene TRBJ2-3, with 11 bases identical to TRBD2. The CDR3 spans 15 residues. The J segment lost 5 bases and the V segment lost 3 bases, leaving 5 bases of the junction unmatched. Germline lookup yields CDR1 SGDLS and CDR2 YYNGEE. In nucleotides, the CDR3 is TGTGCCAGCAGCGCCTTTAGCGGGAGGGGAGATACGCAGTATTTT. It yields the protein CASSAFSGRGDTQYF.

V is TRBV7-2 and J is TRBJ2-1; 9 bases are a match to TRBD2. The germline V gene has CDR1 SGHTA and CDR2 FQGNSA. The CDR3 length is 16 residues. The V gene end was trimmed by 6 bases and the J gene end by 3 bases; junction bases not matched to a gene: 9. DNA for the CDR3: TGTGCCAGCAGACAAACCGGGACTAGCAGCTACAATGAGCAGTTCTTC. This encodes CASRQTGTSSYNEQFF.

A remark on this clone: A junction end diverges from the germline sequence, so it may reflect a read error. The chain is built from TRBV20-1 and TRBJ1-2; D is undetermined. The CDR3 extends over 9 amino acids. Germline CDR1 DFQATT, CDR2 SNEGSKA (reference sequence). The CDR3 reads CSARVGKIF. CDR3 nucleotides: TGCAGTGCTAGAGTTGGCAAGATATTC.

The chain combines TRBV5-1 with TRBJ2-7; tentatively, D is TRBD1 (5 bases). The germline gives CDR1 SGHRS, CDR2 YFSETQ. V lost 0 bases and J 3 bases, leaving 10 bases between the germline ends. This CDR3 is 14 amino acids long. In DNA form, the CDR3 reads TGCGCCAGCAGCTTGGTCCAGGGCCGCTACGAGCAGTACTTC. Its protein product is CASSLVQGRYEQYF.

This clone appeared a few times. The chain links TRBV18 to TRBJ2-7; a possible D gene is TRBD2 (6 bases). Trimming left V 4 bases short and J 4 bases short, with 11 bases between. Looked up from germline, CDR1 is KGHSH and CDR2 is LQKENI. The CDR3 is made up of 13 amino acids. CDR3 in amino acids: CASSLKAGYEQYF. CDR3 bases: TGTGCCAGCTCACTCAAGGCGGGGTACGAGCAGTACTTC.

The chain uses TRBV7-8 and TRBJ2-1; D is unclear. In germline, CDR1 is SGHVS, CDR2 FQNEAQ. CDR3 length: 16 residues. The germline V and J ends were trimmed by 4 bases and 0 bases, with 13 bases remaining between them. Here the CDR3 reads CASSSDGRSSYNEQFF. In DNA form, the CDR3 reads TGTGCCAGCAGCTCCGACGGCAGGAGCTCCTACAATGAGCAGTTCTTC. Based on the CDR3 plus reference TRBV7-8 and TRBJ2-1, the full variable domain is GAGVSQSPRYKVAKRGQDVALRCDPISGHVSLFWYQQALGQGPEFLTYFQNEAQLDKSGLPSDRFFAERPEGSVSTLKIQRTQQEDSAVYLCASSSDGRSSYNEQFFGPGTRLTVL.